This T cell receptor (beta chain) emerged from a study of CD4 and CD8 cells across lung adenocarcinoma regions. A single record per CDR3 protein comes from TCRdb applying MiXCR to the PCR reads. The table shows 3,000 to 4,000 distinct CDR3 sequences, with less than 80% occurring only once. This CDR3 is built from 13 residues. Trimming took 4 bases from V and 0 from J, leaving 4 bases between them. Germline V lookup: CDR1 SGHDN, CDR2 FVKESK. The patients had localized lung adenocarcinoma, a non-small cell subtype. The V and J genes are TRBV14 and TRBJ1-3; D call uncertain. The sequenced material came from CD4+ T cells from the margin of a lung tumor. This TCR was recovered from a male donor with lung adenocarcinoma. The CD4 and CD8 labels of this study may be unreliable. The CDR3 protein is CASSPSSGNTIYF. For the CDR3, the DNA is TGTGCCAGCAGCCCGAGCTCTGGAAACACCATATATTTT.